Listed here are 7 T cell receptor beta chains from one sample, sequenced in a study of shared clonotypes between healthy human individuals. The assay was immunoSEQ multiplex PCR, and TCRdb's table has in-frame clones only and misses some. The sample holds a few hundred thousand clones, under 80% seen once. The sample consisted of memory CD4+ T cells sorted from blood. Noted subset: CD45RA-negative fraction. These receptors were taken from a man aged 25-45 years in good health.

V is TRBV11-3 and J is TRBJ2-1; D may be TRBD2 (5 bases). The CDR3 is 16 residues long. Trimming cost V 5 bases and J 0 bases, with 14 bases left between them. The germline CDR1 and CDR2 sequences are SGHNT and YENEEA. The CDR3 sequence is CASSPLRVGSYNEQFF. CDR3 bases: TGTGCCAGCAGCCCGTTGCGGGTGGGCTCCTACAATGAGCAGTTCTTC.

The chain joins TRBV5-4 to TRBJ2-1; the match to TRBD2 covers 9 bases. Germline values: CDR1 SGHNT, CDR2 YYREEE (reference sequence). This CDR3 is built from 16 residues. V was clipped by 1 base and J by 8 bases; unmatched bases: 10. CDR3 in amino acids: CASSLMSSGIGDEQFF. Here the CDR3 DNA reads TGTGCCAGCAGCTTGATGTCTAGCGGGATTGGCGATGAGCAGTTCTTC.

The chain joins TRBV4-1 to TRBJ2-3, with D possibly TRBD2 on 5 matching bases. This CDR3 contains 15 residues. The V end lost 0 bases, the J end lost 3 bases, and 10 bases lay between the germline ends. Germline values: CDR1 MGHRA, CDR2 YSYEKL. The CDR3: CASSQEAESTDTQYF. In DNA, the CDR3 is TGCGCCAGCAGCCAAGAAGCGGAATCTACAGATACGCAGTATTTT.

The chain couples TRBV15 to TRBJ2-2; no clear D gene. Trimming pared 1 base from V and 4 bases from J, leaving 4 bases between. The CDR3 is made up of 13 amino acids. The V gene's germline CDR1 is LNHNV and CDR2 YYDKDF (reference sequence). CDR3 nucleotides: TGTGCCACCAGCAGAGTAGGCACCGGGGAGCTGTTTTTT. The encoded protein is CATSRVGTGELFF.

The chain links TRBV11-2 to TRBJ2-5; 10 positions match TRBD2. J lost 2 bases, V lost 3 bases, and 3 bases had no gene match. The germline V gene encodes CDR1 SGHAT and CDR2 FQNNGV. This CDR3 is 15 amino acids long. The CDR3 here is CASSFTSGVQETQYF. As DNA, the CDR3 is TGTGCCAGCAGCTTCACTAGCGGGGTACAAGAGACCCAGTACTTC.

The chain employs TRBV10-2 and TRBJ2-7; D is possibly TRBD1 or TRBD2 (6 bases each). CDR1 is WSHSY, CDR2 SAAADI, per germline. The germline V and J ends were trimmed by 6 bases and 3 bases, with 15 bases remaining between them. The CDR3 extends over 14 amino acids. CDR3 protein: CASRQRGGGYEQYF. For the CDR3, the DNA is TGCGCCAGCAGGCAAAGAGGGGGAGGCTACGAGCAGTACTTC.

CDR3 in amino acids: CAMASGRQETQYF. The CDR3 nucleotides are TGTGCCATGGCGTCGGGTCGCCAAGAGACCCAGTACTTC. This sequence joins TRBV10-3 and TRBJ2-5; no clear D gene. The V and J ends lost 9 bases and 1 base respectively, with 12 bases between them. The CDR3 contains 13 residues. Germline values: CDR1 ENHRY, CDR2 SYGVKD.